This TCR beta chain was sequenced in a study of early T cells in non-severe SARS-CoV-2 infection. There are many counts of this clonotype. Its target is unknown. The germline V gene encodes CDR1 SGDLS and CDR2 YYNGEE. The V segment lost 4 bases and the J segment 0 bases; nucleotides outside the gene matches: 18. This CDR3 contains 19 residues. Study-level results: Database matching using VDJdb favored anti-spike CD8 responses, with private and CD4 specificities left missing.

Researchers attached unique molecular identifiers to individual cDNA molecules. TCRdb called the 5' RACE reads again in MiXCR, with one record for every CDR3 protein. Among 65,000 to 75,000 distinct CDR3 sequences listed, 11% were seen once. The sample taken for sequencing was whole blood. The TCR originated in an adult who was a healthcare worker with PCR-confirmed SARS-CoV-2 infection or an uninfected control (not recorded which). This sequence joins TRBV9 and TRBJ1-1; 7 positions match TRBD1. The CDR3 DNA sequence: TGTGCCAGCAGCCAAGACAGGGCCTCAACTTCCCCCATGAACACTGAAGCTTTCTTT. Translated, it gives CASSQDRASTSPMNTEAFF. The full variable domain, with the rest looked up from reference TRBV9 and TRBJ1-1, is DSGVTQTPKHLITATGQRVTLRCSPRSGDLSVYWYQQSLDQGLQFLIQYYNGEERAKGNILERFSAQQFPDLHSELNLSSLELGDSALYFCASSQDRASTSPMNTEAFFGQGTRLTVV.